This T cell receptor beta chain was identified in a study of cytomegalovirus exposure and HLA in healthy donors. This CDR3 spans 11 amino acids. Looked up from germline, CDR1 is GTSNPN and CDR2 is SVGIG (reference sequence). V was pared by 6 bases and J by 2 bases, with 7 bases between. The data were produced by immunoSEQ multiplex PCR, yet TCRdb's version contains in-frame clones alone and is incomplete. The repertoire consists of about 150,000 clones, with around 84% occurring once and the leading ten covering roughly 2.1%. The rearrangement joins TRBV30 to TRBJ2-5; D perhaps matches TRBD2 (5 bases). This clonotype was sampled from a human donor in good health. Sequences were obtained from PBMCs. The CDR3 region is CACSEQETQYF. The CDR3 bases are TGTGCCTGTAGCGAACAAGAGACCCAGTACTTC.